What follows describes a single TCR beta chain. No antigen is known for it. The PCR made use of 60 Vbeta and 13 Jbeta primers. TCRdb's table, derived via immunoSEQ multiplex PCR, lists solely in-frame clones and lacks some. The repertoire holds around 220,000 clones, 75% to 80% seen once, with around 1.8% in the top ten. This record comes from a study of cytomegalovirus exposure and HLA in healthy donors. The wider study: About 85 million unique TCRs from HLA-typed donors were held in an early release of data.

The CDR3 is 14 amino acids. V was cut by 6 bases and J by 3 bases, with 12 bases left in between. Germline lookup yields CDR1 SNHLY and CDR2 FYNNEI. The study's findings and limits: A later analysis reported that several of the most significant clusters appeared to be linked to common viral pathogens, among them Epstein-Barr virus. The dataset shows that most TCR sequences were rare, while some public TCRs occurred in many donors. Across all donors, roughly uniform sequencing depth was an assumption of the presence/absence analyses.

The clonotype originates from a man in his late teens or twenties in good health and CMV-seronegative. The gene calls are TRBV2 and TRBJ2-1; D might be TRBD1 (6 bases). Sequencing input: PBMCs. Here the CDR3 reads CASRRDRNYNEQFF. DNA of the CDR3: TGTGCCAGCAGGAGAGACAGGAACTACAATGAGCAGTTCTTC.